Below, 2 T cell receptor beta chains from the same sample are listed, as sequenced in a study of cytomegalovirus exposure and HLA in healthy donors. The PCR made use of 60 Vbeta and 13 Jbeta primers. Measured with immunoSEQ multiplex PCR; TCRdb has only the in-frame clones, and not every one. The data show about 130,000 clones, 80% to 85% seen once. The sequenced sample consisted of PBMCs. The origin of the receptors is a boy between 10 and 17 years old in good health and CMV-seronegative.

The V and J genes are TRBV15 and TRBJ2-7, with D tentatively TRBD1 (5 bases). V was trimmed by 4 bases and J by 4 bases, leaving 11 bases between them. CDR1 is LNHNV and CDR2 is YYDKDF in the germline V gene (reference sequence). The CDR3 length is 13 residues. The CDR3, as DNA: TGTGCCACCAGCACAGTTGACAGTTACGAGCAGTACTTC. Protein sequence: CATSTVDSYEQYF.

This clone was seen once. V is TRBV27 and J is TRBJ2-7, with D perhaps TRBD2 (6 bases). V lost 3 bases, J lost 3 bases, and 12 bases lay in between. The CDR3 is 14 amino acids. CDR1 and CDR2 (germline): MNHEY, SMNVEV (reference sequence). The CDR3 protein is CASSLAGSGYEQYF. The CDR3, as DNA: TGTGCCAGCAGTTTGGCGGGATCGGGCTACGAGCAGTACTTC.